A selection of T cell receptor beta chains follows, all from one sample in a study of blood T cell repertoires in COVID-19. Assay: immunoSEQ multiplex PCR; the TCRdb copy retains only in-frame clones and omits some. The sample records some 150,000 clones, roughly 80% being singletons. Sequencing input: peripheral blood. Source of these receptors: an elderly woman with acute or convalescent COVID-19. Each CDR3 is given with its conserved first and last residue. A D gene is named only where the DNA matches it firmly. The size of a clone is reported for some rows only, either as once, few or many, or as a class for expanded clones.

J gene	clone size	V gene	D gene	CDR3 DNA	CDR3 protein
TRBJ1-2	-	TRBV15	TRBD1	TGTGCCACCCGTAACAGGGGGAACTATGGCTACACCTTC	CATRNRGNYGYTF
TRBJ1-5	-	TRBV19	-	TGTGCCAGTAGTATAGATTCCCCAGGTCAGCCCCAGCATTTT	CASSIDSPGQPQHF
TRBJ2-1	-	TRBV7-3	-	TGTGCCAGCAGCCTCGGGGGGCGGAACAATGAGCAGTTCTTC	CASSLGGRNNEQFF
TRBJ2-1	-	TRBV5-1	TRBD1	TGCGCCAGCAGCCCCGGGACAGGCTCCTACAATGAGCAGTTCTTC	CASSPGTGSYNEQFF
TRBJ2-1	once	TRBV6-2/TRBV6-3	-	TGTGCCAGCAGTCCCTTGGAGAGGGTCGGGGTTGAGCAGTTCTTC	CASSPLERVGVEQFF
TRBJ1-2	few	TRBV15	TRBD1	TGTGCCACCAGCCCCGACAGGGGGCCAAACTATGGCTACACCTTC	CATSPDRGPNYGYTF
TRBJ2-7	-	TRBV7-9	TRBD1	TGTGCCAGCAGCTTAGGAAGGGGGCCTAGCAGCGAGCAGTACTTC	CASSLGRGPSSEQYF
TRBJ1-5	-	TRBV27	-	TGTGCCAGCGGGGACCAGGGGTTTGGGCCCCAGCATTTT	CASGDQGFGPQHF
TRBJ1-1	-	TRBV5-4	-	TGTGCCAGCTACAGGTTGAACACTGAAGCTTTCTTT	CASYRLNTEAFF
TRBJ2-7	-	TRBV5-1	TRBD2	TGCGCCAGCAGCTCGGGCCCTAGCGGGGGTTACTACGAGCAGTACTTC	CASSSGPSGGYYEQYF
TRBJ1-4	-	TRBV11-2	TRBD1	TGTGCCAGCAGCCCAACTAGGGACAGACGAATTGATGAAAAACTGTTTTTT	CASSPTRDRRIDEKLFF
TRBJ2-7	-	TRBV7-9	TRBD1	TGTGCCAGCAGCTACTCCGGGACAGGGACCTACGAGCAGTACTTC	CASSYSGTGTYEQYF
TRBJ1-5	-	TRBV7-9	-	TGTGCCAGCAGTTTATCCCGGGACTATCAGCCCCAGCATTTT	CASSLSRDYQPQHF
TRBJ2-2	-	TRBV2	-	TGTGCCAGCAGTGAAACAGGGCCCGGGGAGCTGTTTTTT	CASSETGPGELFF
TRBJ1-1	-	TRBV10-3	-	TGTGCCATCAGTTCGGTGAACACTGAAGCTTTCTTT	CAISSVNTEAFF
TRBJ2-7	-	TRBV9	-	TGTGCCAGCAGCGTAGAGGGGACACGTCACTACGAGCAGTACTTC	CASSVEGTRHYEQYF
TRBJ2-3	many	TRBV6-5	TRBD2	TGTGCCAGCAGTTACTCAGCGGGGGGATTCACAGATACGCAGTATTTT	CASSYSAGGFTDTQYF
TRBJ1-4	-	TRBV7-9	-	TGTGCCAGCAGCTCCTCAACAGGCGTTGGTGAAAAACTGTTTTTT	CASSSSTGVGEKLFF
TRBJ1-1	-	TRBV5-1	-	TGCGCCAGCTACACAGGAGAGAACACTGAAGCTTTCTTT	CASYTGENTEAFF
TRBJ1-2	-	TRBV2	-	TGTGCCAGCAGTGAAACCAACCTGGGGGGAGGCGGTGGCTACACCTTC	CASSETNLGGGGGYTF
TRBJ1-4	once	TRBV7-2	-	TGTGCCAGCAGCTTAGGGTGGTCCAGGGCTGCAACTAATGAAAAACTGTTTTTT	CASSLGWSRAATNEKLFF
TRBJ2-1	once	TRBV6-5	-	TGTGCCAGCAGTCTCGGACAGTTACGCCACAATGAGCAGTTCTTC	CASSLGQLRHNEQFF
TRBJ1-1	-	TRBV5-1	TRBD1	TGCGCCAGCAGCTTGTGGGACAGGGACCGGGAAGCTTTCTTT	CASSLWDRDREAFF
TRBJ2-5	-	TRBV27	-	TGTGCCACCCACGGGGAAGAAGAGACCCAGTACTTC	CATHGEEETQYF
TRBJ1-4	-	TRBV2	-	TGTGCAACAAAAGAGGGCGCCCGGACGAACTGGGGAAAACTGTTTTTT	CATKEGARTNWGKLFF
TRBJ2-3	-	TRBV3-1/TRBV3-2	TRBD2	TGTGCCAGCAGCCCCGGGTTTAGCGGGGGCACAGATACGCAGTATTTT	CASSPGFSGGTDTQYF
TRBJ2-7	few	TRBV7-2	TRBD1	TGTGCCAGCAGCTTAGGGGGACAGGGGTACGAGCAGTACTTC	CASSLGGQGYEQYF
TRBJ1-3	-	TRBV6-5	-	TGTGCCAGCAGTTACGGAGCCTCTGGAAACACCATATATTTT	CASSYGASGNTIYF
TRBJ1-2	-	TRBV9	-	TGTGCCAGCAGCGGGCGGGGGCAGCCCTCGTCCGGTGGCTACACCTTC	CASSGRGQPSSGGYTF
TRBJ1-1	few	TRBV7-3	-	TGTGCCAGCAGCTCGGGACAAAAGAACACTGAAGCTTTCTTT	CASSSGQKNTEAFF
TRBJ2-7	-	TRBV6-5	-	TGTGCCAGCAGTTCGGCCTACGAGCAGTACTTC	CASSSAYEQYF
TRBJ1-2	-	TRBV24-1	-	TGTGCCACCAGTGACCGTACAGAGGGTGGCTACACCTTC	CATSDRTEGGYTF